The 23 T cell receptor beta chains below were found in one sample sequenced in a study of graft-versus-host responses after intestinal transplantation. Profiling relied on immunoSEQ multiplex PCR, and the TCRdb table lists in-frame clones only, not all of them. Among 98,000 or so clones listed, 87% were seen once. These receptors' antigens are unknown. Here the sequenced sample was unstimulated CD4+ T cells sorted from spleen or lymph node cells, taken before intestinal transplant. The receptors were sampled from a human donor who received an intestinal transplant.

V is TRBV9 and J is TRBJ1-4, with TRBD1 identical over 7 bases. From germline, CDR1 is SGDLS and CDR2 YYNGEE. The CDR3 loop spans 14 amino acids. V was clipped by 2 bases and J by 2 bases; unmatched bases: 0. CDR3 nucleotide sequence: TGTGCCAGCAGCGTGACAGGGACTAATGAAAAACTGTTTTTT. Amino acids: CASSVTGTNEKLFF.

Turning to this clone: Other DNA sequences from this sample encode an identical CDR3 as well. The J gene is TRBJ2-1, the V gene TRBV9, with a possible D match to TRBD1 (6 bases). With 0 bases removed from V and 2 bases from J, the gap between germline ends came to 9 bases. This CDR3 contains 15 residues. Germline V CDR1 and CDR2: SGDLS, YYNGEE. The CDR3 spells CASSVVGGPYNEQFF. The CDR3 DNA reads TGTGCCAGCAGCGTAGTTGGGGGCCCCTACAATGAGCAGTTCTTC.

The gene calls are TRBV5-1 and TRBJ1-1; D perhaps matches TRBD1 (6 bases). Germline V gene lookup returns CDR1 SGHRS and CDR2 YFSETQ. The CDR3 contains 16 residues. The V end lost 3 bases, the J end lost 11 bases, and 26 bases lay between the germline ends. The CDR3: CASSSILGGVNVDAFF. CDR3 coding DNA: TGCGCCAGCAGCTCGATACTCGGGGGCGTTAACGTGGACGCTTTCTTT. Based on the CDR3 plus reference TRBV5-1 and TRBJ1-1, the full variable domain is KAGVTQTPRYLIKTRGQQVTLSCSPISGHRSVSWYQQTPGQGLQFLFEYFSETQRNKGNFPGRFSGRQFSNSRSEMNVSTLELGDSALYLCASSSILGGVNVDAFFGQGTRLTVV.

V and J are TRBV21-1 and TRBJ2-1; the D call in the table, TRBD1, was not verified against the DNA. TRBV21-1 is annotated as a pseudogene. This CDR3 is built from 16 residues. The DNA of the CDR3 is TGTGCCAGCAGCACCCGAGGACAGGGTAAGTACAATGAGCAGTTCTTC. This encodes CASSTRGQGKYNEQFF.

The V and J genes are TRBV18 and TRBJ2-7; D gene unclear. Between the trimmed V and J ends, which lost 4 bases and 3 bases, there was a span of 7 bases. The CDR3 runs to 12 residues. Looked up from germline, CDR1 is KGHSH and CDR2 is LQKENI. The CDR3 spells CASSLRLYEQYF. CDR3 coding DNA: TGTGCCAGCTCACTCCGACTCTACGAGCAGTACTTC.

This clone was counted a single time. This chain joins TRBV4-1 and TRBJ2-3; the D is unclear. CDR1 is MGHRA, CDR2 YSYEKL, per germline. The CDR3 runs 16 residues. Trimming removed 3 bases from V and 3 bases from J, with 16 bases in between. The CDR3 loop is CASSHAGPRGTDTQYF. The CDR3 region has the DNA TGCGCCAGCAGCCATGCAGGCCCTCGTGGGACAGATACGCAGTATTTT.

J is TRBJ2-7 and V is TRBV29-1, with D possibly being TRBD2 (5 bases). Trimming removed 4 bases from V and 5 bases from J, with 15 bases in between. The CDR3 covers 13 residues. The germline V gene has CDR1 SQVTM and CDR2 ANQGSEA. The CDR3 sequence is CSVVRPRGNEQYF. Written as DNA, the CDR3 is TGCAGCGTTGTCCGCCCCCGAGGGAACGAGCAGTACTTC.

V and J are TRBV27 and TRBJ2-5; 7 positions match TRBD1. The V and J ends lost 5 bases and 5 bases, in that order; junction bases with no gene match: 5. This CDR3 is 13 amino acids long. The germline V gene encodes CDR1 MNHEY and CDR2 SMNVEV (reference sequence). CDR3 DNA sequence: TGTGCCAGCAGTCCCGGGACAGCGGAGACCCAGTACTTC. Amino acids: CASSPGTAETQYF.

The rearrangement joins TRBV5-1 to TRBJ2-3; 7 bases agree with TRBD1. The CDR3 contains 16 residues. Germline CDR1 and CDR2: SGHRS and YFSETQ. V lost 4 bases and J lost 1; bases outside the gene matches: 9. The CDR3 here is CASSLVADRGTDTQYF. The CDR3 DNA is TGCGCCAGCAGCCTGGTCGCCGACAGGGGCACAGATACGCAGTATTTT.

The V gene is TRBV5-5, the J gene TRBJ2-7; D call uncertain. This CDR3 spans 13 amino acids. Germline CDR1 is SGHKS and CDR2 is YYEKEE (reference sequence). V lost 4 bases to trimming and J lost 0 bases, with 8 bases between them. The CDR3 sequence: CASSPLSSYEQYF. In nucleotides, the CDR3 is TGTGCCAGCAGCCCTTTATCCTCCTACGAGCAGTACTTC.

The gene calls are TRBV6-5 and TRBJ1-5; the D gene is possibly TRBD1 (5 bases). The V end lost 8 bases, the J end lost 9 bases, and 23 bases lay between the germline ends. The CDR3 runs 15 residues. Germline V gives CDR1 MNHEY, CDR2 SVGAGI. CDR3 protein: CASQASRSGRRPQHF. CDR3 bases: TGTGCCAGCCAAGCGTCTCGATCGGGGCGGCGGCCCCAGCATTTT.

This clone was observed a single time. This sequence joins TRBV19 and TRBJ1-2; the D gene is possibly TRBD1 (6 bases). The CDR3 runs 16 residues. The V end lost 1 base, the J end lost 4 bases, and 16 bases lay between the germline ends. Germline CDR1 reads LNHDA; CDR2 reads SQIVND (reference sequence). The CDR3 DNA reads as TGTGCCAGTAGTATAGCGTGGACAGTCATCCTCTATGGCTACACCTTC. Translating gives CASSIAWTVILYGYTF. The full variable domain, completed using reference TRBV19 and TRBJ1-2, is DGGITQSPKYLFRKEGQNVTLSCEQNLNHDAMYWYRQDPGQGLRLIYYSQIVNDFQKGDIAEGYSVSREKKESFPLTVTSAQKNPTAFYLCASSIAWTVILYGYTFGSGTRLTVV.

The chain recombines TRBV29-1 with TRBJ2-3, with 11 bases lining up with TRBD2. The germline V gene has CDR1 SQVTM and CDR2 ANQGSEA. The CDR3 spans 19 residues. J lost 0 bases, V lost 4 bases, and 15 bases had no gene match. The CDR3, as DNA: TGCAGCGTTGCACGACTAGCGGGACGAGAGAAGGCTAGCACAGATACGCAGTATTTT. Translated: CSVARLAGREKASTDTQYF.

V usage is TRBV7-9 and J usage is TRBJ2-5; D gene uncertain. Germline V gene data show CDR1 as SEHNR and CDR2 as FQNEAQ (reference sequence). This CDR3 comprises 15 residues. The V end lost 1 base, the J end lost 4 bases, and 13 bases lay between the germline ends. The CDR3 region is CASSLGLPTGETQYF. For the CDR3, the DNA is TGTGCCAGCAGCTTAGGACTGCCGACCGGAGAGACCCAGTACTTC.

The V gene is TRBV6-6, the J gene TRBJ2-2; a weak D match, TRBD2 (6 bases). The CDR3 totals 16 residues. V was clipped by 8 bases and J by 6 bases, with 22 bases between them. Germline V lookup: CDR1 MNHNY, CDR2 SVGAGI (reference sequence). This chain's CDR3 is CASADGTPVWSGELFF. The CDR3 bases are TGTGCCAGCGCAGACGGGACTCCCGTTTGGTCCGGGGAGCTGTTTTTT.

This clone showed up just a few times. The V call is TRBV7-9, the J call TRBJ2-1, with 13 nucleotides matching TRBD2. V shed 9 bases and J 2 bases; nucleotides not matched to a gene: 7. Germline V gives CDR1 SEHNR, CDR2 FQNEAQ (reference sequence). The CDR3 covers 16 residues. CDR3 region: CASQLGLAGTYNEQFF. CDR3 bases: TGTGCCAGTCAGCTGGGACTAGCGGGGACCTACAATGAGCAGTTCTTC.

The chain is built from TRBV7-9 and TRBJ1-3; D remains ambiguous. Trimming cost V 1 base and J 4 bases, with 14 bases left between them. The CDR3 totals 16 residues. Germline assignment: CDR1 SEHNR and CDR2 FQNEAQ (reference sequence). The CDR3 spells CASSLGAGGIGNTIYF. The CDR3 bases are TGTGCCAGCAGCTTAGGAGCAGGTGGAATAGGAAACACCATATATTTT.

The rearrangement links TRBV11-2 to TRBJ1-3; no reliable D call. Trimming took 2 bases from V and 0 from J, leaving 11 bases between them. The germline gives CDR1 SGHAT, CDR2 FQNNGV. This CDR3 spans 16 amino acids. The CDR3 protein is CASSLPWTSSGNTIYF. The CDR3 bases are TGTGCCAGCAGCTTACCCTGGACGAGCTCTGGAAACACCATATATTTT.

The rearrangement joins TRBV5-1 to TRBJ2-2; 9 bases match TRBD1. There are 14 residues in the CDR3. Germline V gene data show CDR1 as SGHRS and CDR2 as YFSETQ. Germline trimming cut 3 bases from V and 7 bases from J; bases unmatched to any gene: 4. This CDR3 reads CASSWTGAGGELFF. The CDR3 DNA reads TGCGCCAGCAGCTGGACAGGGGCGGGCGGGGAGCTGTTTTTT. Complete variable domain (other parts from reference TRBV5-1 and TRBJ2-2): KAGVTQTPRYLIKTRGQQVTLSCSPISGHRSVSWYQQTPGQGLQFLFEYFSETQRNKGNFPGRFSGRQFSNSRSEMNVSTLELGDSALYLCASSWTGAGGELFFGEGSRLTVL.

J is TRBJ2-7 and V is TRBV29-1; 7 bases match TRBD1. V lost 4 bases to trimming and J lost 3 bases; unmatched junction nucleotides: 6. This CDR3 region has 13 residues. CDR1 SQVTM and CDR2 ANQGSEA come from the germline V gene. The CDR3 here is CSVAEGQHYEQYF. For the CDR3, the DNA is TGCAGCGTTGCCGAGGGACAGCACTACGAGCAGTACTTC.

In this sample, this clone turned up once. The V call is TRBV10-1, the J call TRBJ2-3; D might be TRBD2 (5 bases). Germline assignment: CDR1 WNHNN and CDR2 SYGVQD (reference sequence). Trimming stripped 2 bases from V and 0 bases from J, with 9 bases between. CDR3 length equals 15 residues. DNA of the CDR3: TGCGCCAGCAGTGAGGGACTTTTAAGCACAGATACGCAGTATTTT. Its protein is CASSEGLLSTDTQYF.

Points on this clone: The CDR3 does not end in the conserved phenylalanine or tryptophan, so this is likely a read error. The chain links TRBV4-1 to TRBJ1-3, with 8 bases matching TRBD1. From germline, CDR1 is MGHRA and CDR2 YSYEKL. J gave up 0 bases and V 2 bases, and 15 bases lay outside the gene matches. The CDR3 is made up of 20 amino acids. The CDR3 coding sequence is TGCGCCAGCAGCCAATACAGGACAGGGAAGTTTAGACCCTCTGGAAACACCATATATTAT. This gives the protein CASSQYRTGKFRPSGNTIYY.

The J gene is TRBJ2-7, the V gene TRBV7-3, with 16 bases that match TRBD2. With V trimmed by 3 bases and J by 5 bases, 7 bases remained unmatched. Germline V lookup: CDR1 SGHTA, CDR2 FQGTGA. The CDR3 runs to 17 residues. The CDR3 DNA reads TGTGCCAGCAGCTTGAGGGGACTAGCGGGAGGGCCCCACGAGCAGTACTTC. Its translation is CASSLRGLAGGPHEQYF.